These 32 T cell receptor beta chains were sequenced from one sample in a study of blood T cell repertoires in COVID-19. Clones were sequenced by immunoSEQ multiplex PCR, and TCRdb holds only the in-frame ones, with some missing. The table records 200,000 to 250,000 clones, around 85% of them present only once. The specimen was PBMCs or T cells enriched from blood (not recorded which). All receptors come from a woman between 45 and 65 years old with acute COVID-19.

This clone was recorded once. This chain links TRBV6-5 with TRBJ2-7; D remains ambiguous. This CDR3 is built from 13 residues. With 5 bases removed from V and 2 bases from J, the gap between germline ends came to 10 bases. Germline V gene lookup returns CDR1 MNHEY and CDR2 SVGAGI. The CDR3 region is CASSLQATYEQYF. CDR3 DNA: TGTGCCAGCAGTCTCCAGGCCACCTACGAGCAGTACTTC.

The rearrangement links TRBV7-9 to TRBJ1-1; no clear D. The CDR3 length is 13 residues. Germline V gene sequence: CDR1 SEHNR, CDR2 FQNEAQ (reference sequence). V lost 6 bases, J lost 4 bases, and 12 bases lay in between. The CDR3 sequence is CASRPPLATEAFF. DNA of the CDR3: TGTGCCAGCAGACCCCCTCTGGCCACTGAAGCTTTCTTT.

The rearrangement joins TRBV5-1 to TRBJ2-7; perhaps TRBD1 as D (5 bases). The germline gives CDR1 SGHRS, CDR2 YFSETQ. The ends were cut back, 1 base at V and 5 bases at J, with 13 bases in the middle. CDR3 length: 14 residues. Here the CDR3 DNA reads TGCGCCAGCAGCTTGTCCAGGGCGTTCAACGAGCAGTACTTC. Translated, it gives CASSLSRAFNEQYF.

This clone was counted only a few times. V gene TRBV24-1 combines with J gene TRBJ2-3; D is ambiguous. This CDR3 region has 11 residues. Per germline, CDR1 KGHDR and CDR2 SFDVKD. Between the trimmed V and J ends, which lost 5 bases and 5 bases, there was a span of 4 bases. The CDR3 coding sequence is TGTGCCACCAGTGTCCGAGATACGCAGTATTTT. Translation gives CATSVRDTQYF.

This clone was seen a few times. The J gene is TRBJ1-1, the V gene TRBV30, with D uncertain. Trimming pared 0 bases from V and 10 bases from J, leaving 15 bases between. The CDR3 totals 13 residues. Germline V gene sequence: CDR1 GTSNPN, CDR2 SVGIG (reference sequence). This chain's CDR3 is CAWSVQQAGRAFF. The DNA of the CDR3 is TGTGCCTGGAGTGTACAGCAGGCTGGGAGAGCTTTCTTT.

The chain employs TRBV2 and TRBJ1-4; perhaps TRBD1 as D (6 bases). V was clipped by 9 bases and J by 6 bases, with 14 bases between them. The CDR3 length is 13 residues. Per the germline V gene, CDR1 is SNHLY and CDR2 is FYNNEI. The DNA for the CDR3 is TGTGCCAGTTTACGGGACATGTATGAAAAACTGTTTTTT. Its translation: CASLRDMYEKLFF.

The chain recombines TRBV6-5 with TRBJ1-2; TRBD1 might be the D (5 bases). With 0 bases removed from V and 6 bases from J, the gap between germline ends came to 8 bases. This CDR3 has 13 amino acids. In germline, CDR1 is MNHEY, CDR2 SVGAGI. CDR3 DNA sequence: TGTGCCAGCAGTTACTCGTCCAGGGATGGCTACACCTTC. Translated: CASSYSSRDGYTF.

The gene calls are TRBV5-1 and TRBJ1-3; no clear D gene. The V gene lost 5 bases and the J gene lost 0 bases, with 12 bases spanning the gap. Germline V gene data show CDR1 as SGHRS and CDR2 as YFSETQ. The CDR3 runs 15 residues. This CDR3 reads CASRVGLSSGNTIYF. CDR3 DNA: TGCGCCAGCAGAGTAGGACTAAGCTCTGGAAACACCATATATTTT.

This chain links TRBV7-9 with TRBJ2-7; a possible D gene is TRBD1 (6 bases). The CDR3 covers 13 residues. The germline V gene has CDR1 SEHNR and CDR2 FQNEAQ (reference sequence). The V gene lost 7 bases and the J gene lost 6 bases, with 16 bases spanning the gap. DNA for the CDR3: TGTGCCAGCACTCCGGGACACATCTTCGAGCAGTACTTC. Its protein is CASTPGHIFEQYF.

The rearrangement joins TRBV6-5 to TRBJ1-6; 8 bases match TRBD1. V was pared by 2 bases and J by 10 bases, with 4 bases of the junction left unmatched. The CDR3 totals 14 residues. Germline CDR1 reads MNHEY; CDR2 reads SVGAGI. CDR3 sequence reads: CASSYTGGGSPLHF. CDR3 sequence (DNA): TGTGCCAGCAGTTACACAGGGGGAGGCTCACCCCTCCACTTT.

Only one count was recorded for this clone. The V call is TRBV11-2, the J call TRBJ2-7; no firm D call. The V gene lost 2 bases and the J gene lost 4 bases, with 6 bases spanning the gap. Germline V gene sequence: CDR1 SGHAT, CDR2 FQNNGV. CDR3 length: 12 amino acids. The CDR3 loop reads CASSLTYYEQYF. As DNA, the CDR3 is TGTGCCAGCAGCTTAACCTATTACGAGCAGTACTTC.

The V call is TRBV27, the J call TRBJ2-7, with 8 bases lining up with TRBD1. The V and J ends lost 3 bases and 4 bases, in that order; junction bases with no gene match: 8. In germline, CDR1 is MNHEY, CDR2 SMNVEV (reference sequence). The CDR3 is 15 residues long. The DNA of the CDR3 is TGTGCCAGCAGTTTGAAGAGACAGGGGAAATACGAGCAGTACTTC. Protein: CASSLKRQGKYEQYF.

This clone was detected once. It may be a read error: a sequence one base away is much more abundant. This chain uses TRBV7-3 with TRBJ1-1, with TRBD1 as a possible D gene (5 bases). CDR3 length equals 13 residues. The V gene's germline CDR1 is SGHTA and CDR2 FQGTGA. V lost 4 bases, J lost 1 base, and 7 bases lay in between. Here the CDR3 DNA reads TGTGCCAGCAGCTCGCAGGGGAACACTGAAGCTTTCTTT. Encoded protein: CASSSQGNTEAFF.

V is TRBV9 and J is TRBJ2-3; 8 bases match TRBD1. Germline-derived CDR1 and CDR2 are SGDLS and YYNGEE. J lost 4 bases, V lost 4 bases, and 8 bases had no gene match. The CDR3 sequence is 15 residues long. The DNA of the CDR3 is TGTGCCAGCAGCCCCACAGGGGGGTCAGCAGATACGCAGTATTTT. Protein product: CASSPTGGSADTQYF.

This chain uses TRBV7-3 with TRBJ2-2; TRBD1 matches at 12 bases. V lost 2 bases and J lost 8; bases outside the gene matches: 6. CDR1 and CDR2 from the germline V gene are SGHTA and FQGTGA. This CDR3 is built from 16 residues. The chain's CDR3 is CASSLPGQGARGELFF. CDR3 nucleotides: TGTGCCAGCAGCTTACCGGGACAGGGGGCAAGAGGGGAGCTGTTTTTT.

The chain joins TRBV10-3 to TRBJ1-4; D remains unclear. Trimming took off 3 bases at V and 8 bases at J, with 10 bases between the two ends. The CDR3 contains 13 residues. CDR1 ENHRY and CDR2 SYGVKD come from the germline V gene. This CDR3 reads CAISDLGEEKLFF. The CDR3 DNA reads TGTGCCATCAGTGACCTAGGTGAAGAAAAACTGTTTTTT.

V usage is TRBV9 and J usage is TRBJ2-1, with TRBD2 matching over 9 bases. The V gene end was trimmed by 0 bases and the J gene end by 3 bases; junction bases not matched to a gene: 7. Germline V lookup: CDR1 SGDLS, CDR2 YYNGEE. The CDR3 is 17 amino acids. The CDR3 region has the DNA TGTGCCAGCAGCGTAGTAGATAGCGGGGGCATCTACAATGAGCAGTTCTTC. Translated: CASSVVDSGGIYNEQFF.

The CDR3 sequence: CSVAQGRGEAFF. As DNA, the CDR3 is TGCAGCGTTGCACAGGGACGGGGTGAAGCTTTCTTT. This chain uses TRBV29-1 with TRBJ1-1; the D gene is possibly TRBD1 (6 bases). The V gene lost 4 bases and the J gene lost 7 bases, with 13 bases spanning the gap. There are 12 residues in the CDR3. Looked up from germline, CDR1 is SQVTM and CDR2 is ANQGSEA.

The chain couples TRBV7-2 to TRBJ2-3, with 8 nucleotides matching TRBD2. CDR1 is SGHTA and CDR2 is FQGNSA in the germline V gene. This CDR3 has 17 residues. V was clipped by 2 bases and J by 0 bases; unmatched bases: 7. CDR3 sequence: CASSLIGVAGSTDTQYF. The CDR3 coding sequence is TGTGCCAGCAGCTTAATTGGGGTAGCGGGGAGCACAGATACGCAGTATTTT.

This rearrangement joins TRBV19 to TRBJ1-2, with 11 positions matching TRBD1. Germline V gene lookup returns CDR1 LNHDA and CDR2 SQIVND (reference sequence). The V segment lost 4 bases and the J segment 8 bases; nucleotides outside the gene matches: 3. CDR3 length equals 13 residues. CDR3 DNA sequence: TGTGCCAGTAGTAGGGACAGGGGGACCGGCTACACCTTC. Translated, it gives CASSRDRGTGYTF.

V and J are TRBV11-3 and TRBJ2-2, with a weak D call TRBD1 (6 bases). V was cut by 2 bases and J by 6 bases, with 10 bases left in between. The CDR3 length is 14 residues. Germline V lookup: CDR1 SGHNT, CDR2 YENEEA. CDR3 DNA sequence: TGTGCCAGCAGCTTACAGGGGCTAGCCGGGGAGCTGTTTTTT. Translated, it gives CASSLQGLAGELFF. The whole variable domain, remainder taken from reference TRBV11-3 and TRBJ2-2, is EAGVVQSPRYKIIEKKQPVAFWCNPISGHNTLYWYLQNLGQGPELLIRYENEEAVDDSQLPKDRFSAERLKGVDSTLKIQPAELGDSAVYLCASSLQGLAGELFFGEGSRLTVL.

The CDR3 is CASSPRTGVSYGYTF. The CDR3 nucleotides read TGTGCCAGTAGTCCTCGGACAGGAGTGAGCTATGGCTACACCTTC. The chain combines TRBV19 with TRBJ1-2; 7 bases match TRBD1. The CDR3 totals 15 residues. Germline CDR1 reads LNHDA; CDR2 reads SQIVND (reference sequence). The V segment lost 5 bases and the J segment 4 bases; nucleotides outside the gene matches: 10.

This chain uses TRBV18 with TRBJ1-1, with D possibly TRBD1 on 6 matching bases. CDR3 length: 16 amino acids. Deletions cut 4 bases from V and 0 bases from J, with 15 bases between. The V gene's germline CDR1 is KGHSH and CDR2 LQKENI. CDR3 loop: CASSRGQSGMNTEAFF. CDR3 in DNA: TGTGCCAGCTCACGGGGACAAAGTGGAATGAACACTGAAGCTTTCTTT.

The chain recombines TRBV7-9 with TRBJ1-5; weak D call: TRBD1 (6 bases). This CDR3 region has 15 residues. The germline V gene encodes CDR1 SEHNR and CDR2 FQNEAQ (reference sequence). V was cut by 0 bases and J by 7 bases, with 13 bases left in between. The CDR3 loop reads CASSLAPGVGQPQHF. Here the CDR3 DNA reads TGTGCCAGCAGCTTAGCCCCAGGGGTAGGACAGCCCCAGCATTTT.

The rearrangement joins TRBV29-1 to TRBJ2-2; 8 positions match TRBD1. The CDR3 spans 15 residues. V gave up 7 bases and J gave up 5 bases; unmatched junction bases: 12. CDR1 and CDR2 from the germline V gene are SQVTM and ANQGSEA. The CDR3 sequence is CSGESGQGGTGELFF. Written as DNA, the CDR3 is TGCAGCGGGGAATCCGGACAGGGTGGGACCGGGGAGCTGTTTTTT.

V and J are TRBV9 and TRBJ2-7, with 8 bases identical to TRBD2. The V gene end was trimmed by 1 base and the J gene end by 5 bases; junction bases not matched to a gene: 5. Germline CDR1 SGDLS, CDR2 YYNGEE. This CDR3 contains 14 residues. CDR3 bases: TGTGCCAGCAGCGTATCAGGACTAGCCGACGAGCAGTACTTC. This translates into CASSVSGLADEQYF.

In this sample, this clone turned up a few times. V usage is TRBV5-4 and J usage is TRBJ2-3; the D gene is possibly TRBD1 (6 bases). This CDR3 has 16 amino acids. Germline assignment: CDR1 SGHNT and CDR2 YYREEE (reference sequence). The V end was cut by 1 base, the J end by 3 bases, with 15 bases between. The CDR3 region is CASSLWGTLITDTQYF. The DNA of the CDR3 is TGTGCCAGCAGCTTGTGGGGGACACTTATTACAGATACGCAGTATTTT. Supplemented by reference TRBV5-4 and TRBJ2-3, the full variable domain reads ETGVTQSPTHLIKTRGQQVTLRCSSQSGHNTVSWYQQALGQGPQFIFQYYREEENGRGNFPPRFSGLQFPNYSSELNVNALELDDSALYLCASSLWGTLITDTQYFGPGTRLTVL.

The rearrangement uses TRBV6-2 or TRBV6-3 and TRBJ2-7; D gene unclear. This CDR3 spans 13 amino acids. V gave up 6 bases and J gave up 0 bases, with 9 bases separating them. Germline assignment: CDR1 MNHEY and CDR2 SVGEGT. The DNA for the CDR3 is TGTGCCAGCAGCCCACAAAACTCCTACGAGCAGTACTTC. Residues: CASSPQNSYEQYF.

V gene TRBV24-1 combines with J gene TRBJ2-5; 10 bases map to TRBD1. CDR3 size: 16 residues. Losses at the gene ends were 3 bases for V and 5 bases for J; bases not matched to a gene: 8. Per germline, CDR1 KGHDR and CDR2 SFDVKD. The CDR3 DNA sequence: TGTGCCACCAGTGATACCCGGGACAGGGGAGGCGAGACCCAGTACTTC. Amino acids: CATSDTRDRGGETQYF.

This CDR3 reads CATTGTLNTEAFF. Written as DNA, the CDR3 is TGTGCCACGACCGGGACACTGAACACTGAAGCTTTCTTT. The gene calls are TRBV7-8 and TRBJ1-1; possible D gene TRBD1, 6 bases. The germline CDR1 and CDR2 sequences are SGHVS and FQNEAQ. The CDR3 sequence is 13 residues long. The V gene lost 10 bases and the J gene lost 0 bases, with 12 bases spanning the gap.

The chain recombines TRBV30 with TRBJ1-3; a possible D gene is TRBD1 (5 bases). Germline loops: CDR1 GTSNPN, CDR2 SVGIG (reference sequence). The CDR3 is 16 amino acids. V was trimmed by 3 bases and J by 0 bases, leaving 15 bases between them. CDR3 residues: CAWSPPLTGSGNTIYF. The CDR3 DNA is TGTGCCTGGAGCCCCCCCCTAACAGGCTCTGGAAACACCATATATTTT.

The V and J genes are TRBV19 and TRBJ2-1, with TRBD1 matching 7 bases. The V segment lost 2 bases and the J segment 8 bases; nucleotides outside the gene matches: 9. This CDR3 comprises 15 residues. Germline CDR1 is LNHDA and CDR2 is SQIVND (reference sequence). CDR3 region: CASSIWGRGGDEQFF. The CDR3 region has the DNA TGTGCCAGTAGTATATGGGGTCGAGGGGGCGATGAGCAGTTCTTC.